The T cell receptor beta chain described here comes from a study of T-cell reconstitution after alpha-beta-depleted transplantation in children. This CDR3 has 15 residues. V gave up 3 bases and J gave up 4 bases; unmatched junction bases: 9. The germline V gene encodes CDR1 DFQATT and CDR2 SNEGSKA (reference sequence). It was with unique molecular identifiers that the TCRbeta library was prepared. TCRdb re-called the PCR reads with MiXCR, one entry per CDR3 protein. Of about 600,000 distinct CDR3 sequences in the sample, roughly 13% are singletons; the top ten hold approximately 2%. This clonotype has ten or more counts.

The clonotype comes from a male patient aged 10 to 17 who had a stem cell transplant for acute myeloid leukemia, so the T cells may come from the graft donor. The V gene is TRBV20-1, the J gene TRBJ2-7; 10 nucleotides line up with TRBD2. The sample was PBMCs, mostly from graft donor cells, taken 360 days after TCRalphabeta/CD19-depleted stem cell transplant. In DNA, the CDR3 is TGCAGTGCTAGTGGTCTAGCGGGAGTCGGGTACGAGCAGTACTTC. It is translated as CSASGLAGVGYEQYF.